This T cell receptor beta chain is drawn from a study of T cells in Graves' hyperthyroidism and ophthalmopathy. Trimming removed 5 bases at V and 2 bases at J, with 13 bases between. There are 15 residues in the CDR3. Amplification yielded TCR beta CDR3 regions, with RNA transcripts as the source. HTBI primers were the set used in a first-round RT-PCR of the TCR CDR3. Each CDR3 protein is one row after TCRdb ran MiXCR on the multiplex PCR reads. The top ten clones hold roughly 33% of a sample with about 290,000 distinct CDR3 sequences, roughly 17% of them seen once. Patients aged 18 to 65 had newly diagnosed hyperthyroidism lasting under 2 months. Patients showing uncontrolled infection, other autoimmune disease, pregnancy or lactation were ineligible. Diagnostic decisions used clinical symptoms, serum thyroxine and TRAb, thyroid ultrasound and orbital computed tomography. The PBMCs studied were ones that came from 9 to 10 ml fresh peripheral blood.

The sequenced sample was blood. This TCR was recovered from a man aged 25 to 40 with Graves' hyperthyroidism. This chain links TRBV12-3 or TRBV12-4 with TRBJ1-5, with D possibly matching TRBD1 (5 bases). In DNA, the CDR3 is TGTGCCAGCAGTGCTCGGTGGGGGGGCAATCAGCCCCAGCATTTT. It encodes CASSARWGGNQPQHF.